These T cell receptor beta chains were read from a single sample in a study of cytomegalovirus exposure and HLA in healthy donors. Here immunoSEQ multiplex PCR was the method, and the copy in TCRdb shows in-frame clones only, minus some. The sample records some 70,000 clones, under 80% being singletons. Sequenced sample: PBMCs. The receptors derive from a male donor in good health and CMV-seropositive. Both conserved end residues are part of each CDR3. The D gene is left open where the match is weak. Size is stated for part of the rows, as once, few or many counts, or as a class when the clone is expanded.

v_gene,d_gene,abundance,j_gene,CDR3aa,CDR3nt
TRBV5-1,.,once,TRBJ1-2,CASSLGAVYGYTF,TGCGCCAGCAGCTTAGGGGCAGTCTATGGCTACACCTTC
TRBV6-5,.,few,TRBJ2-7,CASSYRRGLYEQYF,TGTGCCAGCAGTTATAGGAGGGGGCTCTACGAGCAGTACTTC
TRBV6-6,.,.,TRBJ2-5,CASSRTNQETQYF,TGTGCCAGCAGCCGAACAAACCAAGAGACCCAGTACTTC
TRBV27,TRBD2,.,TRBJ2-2,CATQRGAGVSYTGELFF,TGTGCCACCCAGAGGGGAGCGGGAGTATCGTACACCGGGGAGCTGTTTTTT
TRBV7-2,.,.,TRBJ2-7,CASSLNGLGAYEQYF,TGTGCCAGCAGCCTCAACGGACTTGGGGCCTACGAGCAGTACTTC
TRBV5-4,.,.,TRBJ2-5,CASSATDRYQETQYF,TGTGCCAGCAGCGCCACCGACAGGTACCAAGAGACCCAGTACTTC
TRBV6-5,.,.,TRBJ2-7,CATRPTGSYEQYF,TGTGCCACCCGTCCTACAGGATCCTACGAGCAGTACTTC
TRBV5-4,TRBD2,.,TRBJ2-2,CASSLVLADTGELFF,TGTGCCAGCAGCTTGGTTCTAGCGGACACCGGGGAGCTGTTTTTT
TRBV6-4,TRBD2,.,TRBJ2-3,CASSDSTSGGDTQYF,TGTGCCAGCAGTGACTCGACTAGCGGGGGGGATACGCAGTATTTT
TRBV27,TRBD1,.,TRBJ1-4,CASSFEPTGLNEKLFF,TGTGCCAGCAGTTTTGAACCGACAGGGCTTAATGAAAAACTGTTTTTT
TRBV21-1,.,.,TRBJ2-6,CASSNRGPRKTANVLTF,TGTGCCAGCAGTAATCGCGGTCCTAGAAAAACAGCCAACGTCCTGACTTTC
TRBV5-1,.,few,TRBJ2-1,CASSPKSRVDEQFF,TGCGCCAGCAGCCCTAAATCCCGCGTCGATGAGCAGTTCTTC
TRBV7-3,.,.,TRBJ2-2,CASSLQGLVGELFF,TGTGCCAGCAGCCTACAGGGTTTGGTCGGGGAGCTGTTTTTT
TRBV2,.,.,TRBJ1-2,CASRGTPTNYGYTF,TGTGCCAGCAGAGGGACACCGACTAACTATGGCTACACCTTC
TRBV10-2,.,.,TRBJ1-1,CASSDQITEAFF,TGCGCCAGCAGTGATCAGATAACTGAAGCTTTCTTT
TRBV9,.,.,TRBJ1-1,CASSVGRGTEAFF,TGTGCCAGCAGCGTAGGACGGGGGACTGAAGCTTTCTTT
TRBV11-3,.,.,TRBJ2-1,CASSLEGGNNEQFF,TGTGCCAGCAGCTTAGAGGGCGGGAATAATGAGCAGTTCTTC
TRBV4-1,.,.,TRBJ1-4,CASSQDTAERFGEKLFF,TGCGCCAGCAGCCAAGATACCGCAGAGAGGTTTGGCGAAAAACTGTTTTTT
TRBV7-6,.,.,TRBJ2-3,CASSSETQYF,TGTGCCAGCAGCTCCGAGACGCAGTATTTT
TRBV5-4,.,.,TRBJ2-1,CASASGTYNEQFF,TGTGCCAGCGCATCGGGGACCTACAATGAGCAGTTCTTC
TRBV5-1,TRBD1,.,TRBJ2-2,CASYGGTGSGELFF,TGCGCCAGCTATGGGGGGACAGGAAGCGGGGAGCTGTTTTTT
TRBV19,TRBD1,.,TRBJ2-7,CASSRGQGAYEQYF,TGTGCCAGTAGTAGAGGACAGGGGGCATACGAGCAGTACTTC
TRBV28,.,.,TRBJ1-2,CASQQASSDYGYTF,TGTGCCAGCCAACAGGCCTCCTCGGACTATGGCTACACCTTC
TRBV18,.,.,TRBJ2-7,CASRQGQYEQYF,TGTGCCAGCCGGCAGGGCCAATACGAGCAGTACTTC
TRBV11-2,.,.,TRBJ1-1,CASSLDRGLAFF,TGTGCCAGCAGCTTAGACAGGGGATTGGCTTTCTTT
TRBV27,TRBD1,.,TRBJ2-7,CASSLGTGGHYEQYF,TGTGCCAGCAGTTTAGGGACAGGGGGCCACTACGAGCAGTACTTC
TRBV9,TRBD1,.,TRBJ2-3,CASSVDRGADTQYF,TGTGCCAGCAGCGTCGACAGGGGCGCAGATACGCAGTATTTT
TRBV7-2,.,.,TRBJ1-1,CASSPYRTEAFF,TGTGCCAGCAGCCCGTACAGGACTGAAGCTTTCTTT
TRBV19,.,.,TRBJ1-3,CASSERFYSGNTIYF,TGTGCCAGTAGTGAGCGGTTCTACTCTGGAAACACCATATATTTT
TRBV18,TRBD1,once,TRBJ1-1,CASSPAGQSNTEAFF,TGTGCCAGCTCACCAGCGGGACAGTCGAACACTGAAGCTTTCTTT
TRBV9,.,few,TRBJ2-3,CASSGALDTQYF,TGTGCCAGCAGCGGGGCTCTGGATACGCAGTATTTT
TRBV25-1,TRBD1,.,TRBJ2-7,CASSEWGQGINEQYF,TGTGCCAGCAGTGAATGGGGACAGGGAATTAACGAGCAGTACTTC
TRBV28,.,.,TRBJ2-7,CASTPSRGVRYEQYF,TGTGCCAGCACTCCCTCGCGGGGAGTTAGGTACGAGCAGTACTTC
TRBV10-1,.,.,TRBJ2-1,CASSDGSEQFF,TGCGCCAGCAGTGACGGTTCCGAGCAGTTCTTC
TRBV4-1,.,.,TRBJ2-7,CASSQEERRAYEQYF,TGCGCCAGCAGCCAAGAGGAAAGGAGGGCCTACGAGCAGTACTTC
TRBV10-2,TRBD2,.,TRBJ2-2,CASSEPGLAGGGGELFF,TGCGCCAGCAGTGAGCCGGGACTAGCGGGGGGCGGCGGGGAGCTGTTTTTT
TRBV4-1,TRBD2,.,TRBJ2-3,CASSQDEEGPLAANTDTQYF,TGCGCCAGCAGCCAAGATGAAGAGGGACCACTAGCGGCCAACACAGATACGCAGTATTTT
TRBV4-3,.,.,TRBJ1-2,CASSQDRQYGYTF,TGCGCCAGCAGCCAAGATCGACAGTATGGCTACACCTTC
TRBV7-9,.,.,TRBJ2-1,CASSLVPAPRNEQFF,TGTGCCAGCAGCTTAGTCCCCGCCCCGCGCAATGAGCAGTTCTTC
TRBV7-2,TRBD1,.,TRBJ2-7,CASSSPGQNYEQYF,TGTGCCAGCAGCTCTCCGGGACAGAACTACGAGCAGTACTTC
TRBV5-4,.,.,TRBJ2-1,CASSLGGRTEQFF,TGTGCCAGCAGCTTGGGCGGGCGTACTGAGCAGTTCTTC
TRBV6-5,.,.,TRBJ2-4,CASSSDREAQYF,TGTGCCAGCAGCTCTGACAGGGAGGCTCAGTACTTC
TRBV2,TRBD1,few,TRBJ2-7,CASSEQGESYEQYF,TGTGCCAGCAGTGAACAGGGGGAGTCCTACGAGCAGTACTTC
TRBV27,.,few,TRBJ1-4,CASRDSPNEKLFF,TGTGCCAGCAGGGACAGTCCGAATGAAAAACTGTTTTTT
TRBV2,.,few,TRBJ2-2,CASNQGGANTGELFF,TGTGCCAGCAACCAAGGGGGGGCGAACACCGGGGAGCTGTTTTTT
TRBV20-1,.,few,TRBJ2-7,CSARDLYEQYF,TGCAGTGCGAGGGACTTATACGAGCAGTACTTC
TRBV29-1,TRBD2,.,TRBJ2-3,CSGKRGGDTQYF,TGCAGCGGGAAGCGGGGTGGAGATACGCAGTATTTT
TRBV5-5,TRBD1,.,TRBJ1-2,CASSTGQLDGYTF,TGTGCCAGCAGCACGGGACAGTTGGATGGCTACACCTTC
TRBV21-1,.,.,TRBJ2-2,CASWVQGNTGELFF,TGTGCCAGCTGGGTTCAGGGTAACACCGGGGAGCTGTTTTTT
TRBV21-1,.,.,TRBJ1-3,CASNRDGHSSGNTIYF,TGTGCCAGCAACCGAGACGGTCACAGCTCTGGAAACACCATATATTTT
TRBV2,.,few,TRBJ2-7,CASTSGIYEQYF,TGTGCCAGCACCTCCGGGATCTACGAGCAGTACTTC
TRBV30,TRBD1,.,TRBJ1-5,CAWSGQGNQPQHF,TGTGCCTGGAGCGGACAGGGGAATCAGCCCCAGCATTTT
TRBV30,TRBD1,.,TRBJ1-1,CAWSRGTGGTEAFF,TGTGCCTGGAGTCGCGGGACAGGGGGCACTGAAGCTTTCTTT
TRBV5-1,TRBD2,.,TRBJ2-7,CASSLWASGDYEQYF,TGCGCCAGCAGCCTCTGGGCTAGCGGAGACTACGAGCAGTACTTC
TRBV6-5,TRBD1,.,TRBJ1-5,CASRPGQGYKPQHF,TGTGCCAGCAGACCGGGACAGGGGTATAAGCCCCAGCATTTT
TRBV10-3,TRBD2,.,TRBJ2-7,CAISDRGRTSGTSSYEQYF,TGTGCCATCAGTGATCGGGGAAGGACTAGCGGGACAAGCTCCTACGAGCAGTACTTC
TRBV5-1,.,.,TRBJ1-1,CASSPGTVNTEAFF,TGCGCCAGCAGCCCTGGGACTGTGAACACTGAAGCTTTCTTT
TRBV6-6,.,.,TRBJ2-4,CASSTMRGGAKNIQYF,TGTGCCAGCAGCACGATGAGGGGGGGAGCCAAAAACATTCAGTACTTC
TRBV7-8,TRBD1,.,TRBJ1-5,CASSLEQGRSQPQHF,TGTGCCAGCAGCTTAGAACAGGGGAGGAGTCAGCCCCAGCATTTT
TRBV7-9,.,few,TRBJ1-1,CASLGAWNTEAFF,TGTGCCAGCCTTGGGGCTTGGAACACTGAAGCTTTCTTT